The rows below give T cell receptor beta chains drawn from one sample of a study of cytomegalovirus exposure and HLA in healthy donors. The assay was immunoSEQ multiplex PCR, and TCRdb's table has in-frame clones only and misses some. The sample contains about 67,000 clones, approximately 90% of which appear only once. Sequencing was done on a sample of PBMCs. The receptors shown here come from a woman in her twenties or thirties in good health and CMV-seropositive. CDR3s include the opening cysteine and the closing phenylalanine or tryptophan. The D gene is left open where the match is weak. The size of a clone is reported for some rows only, either as once, few or many, or as a class for expanded clones.

J	D	size	V	DNA	CDR3
TRBJ2-1	NA	NA	TRBV15	TGTGCCACCAGCAAAAACCTAGGCAACAATGAGCAGTTCTTC	CATSKNLGNNEQFF
TRBJ1-1	NA	once	TRBV7-2	TGTGCCAGCAGCTTATCGGCGGCAGGGTCCGTTGAAGCTTTCTTT	CASSLSAAGSVEAFF
TRBJ2-3	TRBD2	NA	TRBV27	TGTGCCAGCAGTTTACGGCTCCTACGGGAGGGAAGACAGTATTTT	CASSLRLLREGRQYF
TRBJ1-1	TRBD1	NA	TRBV29-1	TGCAGCGCCTCAAACAGGGGAACTGAAGCTTTCTTT	CSASNRGTEAFF
TRBJ1-2	NA	NA	TRBV2	TGTGCCAGCAGAGCGAGGGGGAATGGCTACACCTTC	CASRARGNGYTF
TRBJ2-3	NA	NA	TRBV11-2	TGTGCCAGCAGCTCCTGGGGGGGCCGACGGGGCACAGATACGCAGTATTTT	CASSSWGGRRGTDTQYF
TRBJ1-2	TRBD1	NA	TRBV11-2	TGTGCCAGCAGCCCCCAGGGACAGAGGGGTGGCTACACCTTC	CASSPQGQRGGYTF
TRBJ1-2	NA	few	TRBV6-5	TGTGCCAGCAGTTACGCGGGACCCAGTTCCGGTGGCTACACCTTC	CASSYAGPSSGGYTF
TRBJ2-5	NA	NA	TRBV11-2	TGTGCCAGCAGCCCCGGCGGTAAGGGGGGGTACCAAGAGACCCAGTACTTC	CASSPGGKGGYQETQYF
TRBJ2-7	TRBD2	once	TRBV11-2	TGTGCCAGCACCCCTAGCGGGTACGAGCAGTACTTC	CASTPSGYEQYF
TRBJ2-2	NA	NA	TRBV11-2	TGTGCCAGCAGCACCCACGGCGGCGGGGAGCTGTTTTTT	CASSTHGGGELFF
TRBJ1-5	TRBD1	once	TRBV7-9	TGTGCCAGCAGCTTAGGGCCGACAGGGGGCATGGGTCAGCCCCAGCATTTT	CASSLGPTGGMGQPQHF
TRBJ1-2	TRBD1	NA	TRBV6-5	TGTGCCAGCAGTCGGGGCGGGACAGCCGGCAATGGCTACACCTTC	CASSRGGTAGNGYTF
TRBJ2-3	NA	NA	TRBV4-1	TGCGCCAGCAGCCAAAGTTCTTCGGCGTCGGGTAGGGGAGATACGCAGTATTTT	CASSQSSSASGRGDTQYF
TRBJ2-1	NA	NA	TRBV27	TGTGCCAGCAGTCCGACTAGATACAATGAGCAGTTCTTC	CASSPTRYNEQFF
TRBJ2-3	TRBD2	NA	TRBV28	TGTGCCAGCAGTTTACTGCCTAGCGGGATGAGCACAGATACGCAGTATTTT	CASSLLPSGMSTDTQYF
TRBJ2-3	NA	NA	TRBV28	TGTGCCAGCAGAAGACCAACGGAGTGGACGCAGTATTTT	CASRRPTEWTQYF
TRBJ2-5	TRBD1	NA	TRBV5-1	TGCGCCAGCAGCCCCAGGACAGGGGGCGAGGAGACCCAGTACTTC	CASSPRTGGEETQYF
TRBJ1-2	NA	NA	TRBV5-1	TGCGCCAGCAGTGACAATAACTATGGCTACACCTTC	CASSDNNYGYTF
TRBJ2-7	TRBD2	NA	TRBV7-9	TGTGCCAGCAGCTTAGCTGGAGCGGGAGGCCACGAGCAGTACTTC	CASSLAGAGGHEQYF
TRBJ2-3	NA	once	TRBV11-2	TGTGCCAGCAGCTTAAGTGAGGGAAAGTATTTT	CASSLSEGKYF
TRBJ2-3	NA	NA	TRBV6-6	TGTGCCAGCACCCCCGGCGGGTCTAGCACAGATACGCAGTATTTT	CASTPGGSSTDTQYF
TRBJ1-5	TRBD1	NA	TRBV19	TGTGCCAGTAGACCGGACAGGGGACACAATCAGCCCCAGCATTTT	CASRPDRGHNQPQHF
TRBJ2-1	TRBD1	NA	TRBV4-1	TGCGCCAGCAGCCAAGACGTTGGGACAGCGTACAATGAGCAGTTCTTC	CASSQDVGTAYNEQFF
TRBJ2-2	NA	NA	TRBV19	TGTGCCAGTAGTATGGTACCCGGACAGTACACCGGGGAGCTGTTTTTT	CASSMVPGQYTGELFF
TRBJ2-7	NA	NA	TRBV27	TGTGCCAGCAGCCTGGGACAAGGGCTCTACGAGCAGTACTTC	CASSLGQGLYEQYF
TRBJ1-1	NA	NA	TRBV6-6	TGTGCCAGCCATAAGGGGACTGAAGAAGCTTTCTTT	CASHKGTEEAFF
TRBJ1-3	TRBD1	NA	TRBV9	TGTGCCAGCAGCGGTGGACAGGGGGCGGGCGGAAACACCATATATTTT	CASSGGQGAGGNTIYF
TRBJ2-3	NA	NA	TRBV28	TGTGCCAGCAGTTTTGGTGGACACCTTGGGAGCACAGATACGCAGTATTTT	CASSFGGHLGSTDTQYF
TRBJ2-3	NA	NA	TRBV6-4	TGTGCCAGCAGTGACGGGGGCCCTTTGGATACGCAGTATTTT	CASSDGGPLDTQYF
TRBJ2-2	NA	NA	TRBV6-5	TGTGCCAGCAGTTACTCGATGCGATTGTCGGAGCTGTTTTTT	CASSYSMRLSELFF
TRBJ2-5	NA	NA	TRBV28	TGTGCCAGCAGACAGGGGAGGATAGAGACCCAGTACTTC	CASRQGRIETQYF
TRBJ1-5	NA	once	TRBV18	TGTGCCAGCTCACCGGTTAGTGGAGGAGGGAGCAATCAGCCCCAGCATTTT	CASSPVSGGGSNQPQHF
TRBJ2-6	TRBD1	NA	TRBV2	TGTGCCAGCAGTCCGGGACAGGGGGGGGCTGGGGCCAACGTCCTGACTTTC	CASSPGQGGAGANVLTF
TRBJ1-3	NA	once	TRBV19	TGTGCCACCTGGACAGAAGTGGCTGGAAACACCATATATTTT	CATWTEVAGNTIYF
TRBJ2-3	TRBD2	NA	TRBV5-4	TGTGCCAGCAGCTTGGCGGTAGCGGGAGTGGTCACAGATACGCAGTATTTT	CASSLAVAGVVTDTQYF
TRBJ2-7	NA	NA	TRBV28	TGTGCCAGCAGCCCCCTATTGCGGGACAGCCCCTACGAGCAGTACTTC	CASSPLLRDSPYEQYF
TRBJ1-4	NA	NA	TRBV5-1	TGCGCCAGCAGCCCAAGGCCGGAGAATGAAAAACTGTTTTTT	CASSPRPENEKLFF
TRBJ2-5	TRBD2	NA	TRBV5-1	TGCGCCAGCAGGGACGCTAGCGGGGAAGAGACCCAGTACTTC	CASRDASGEETQYF
TRBJ1-5	NA	NA	TRBV6-1	TGTGCCAGCAGTGAATACGAAGGGGGCAATCAGCCCCAGCATTTT	CASSEYEGGNQPQHF
TRBJ2-7	NA	NA	TRBV4-2	TGTGCCAGCAGCCAAGATCCAGTGTCTAGCGAAGCCTACGAGCAGTACTTC	CASSQDPVSSEAYEQYF
TRBJ2-7	NA	NA	TRBV28	TGTGCCAGCAGTTTATCCCTTTTAGGAGGGCAGGGCAGCTCCTACGAGCAGTACTTC	CASSLSLLGGQGSSYEQYF
TRBJ2-4	NA	NA	TRBV5-5	TGTGCCAGCAGCTTGGATGGCGGTATAGCCAAAAACATTCAGTACTTC	CASSLDGGIAKNIQYF
TRBJ2-3	TRBD2	NA	TRBV7-8	TGTGCCAGCAGCTCCTCCGGGACTAGGCTAGATACGCAGTATTTT	CASSSSGTRLDTQYF
TRBJ2-5	TRBD2	NA	TRBV9	TGTGCCAGCAGCGCCGGGGGGGACCCCCGTTTGGCCCAGTACTTC	CASSAGGDPRLAQYF
TRBJ2-7	TRBD1	NA	TRBV27	TGTGCCAGCAATTTAGGGGGCTTCTCCTACGAGCAGTACTTC	CASNLGGFSYEQYF